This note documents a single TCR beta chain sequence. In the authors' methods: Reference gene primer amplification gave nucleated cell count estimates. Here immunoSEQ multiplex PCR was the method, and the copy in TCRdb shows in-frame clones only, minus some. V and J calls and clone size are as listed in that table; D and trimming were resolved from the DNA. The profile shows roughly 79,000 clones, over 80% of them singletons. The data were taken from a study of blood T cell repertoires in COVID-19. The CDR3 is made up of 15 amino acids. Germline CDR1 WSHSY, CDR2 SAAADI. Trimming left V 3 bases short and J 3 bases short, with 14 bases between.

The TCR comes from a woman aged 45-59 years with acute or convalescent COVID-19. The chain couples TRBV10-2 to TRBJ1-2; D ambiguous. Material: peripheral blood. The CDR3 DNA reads TGCGCCAGCAGTGATTACGCCGAGGCTCACTATGGCTACACCTTC. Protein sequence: CASSDYAEAHYGYTF.